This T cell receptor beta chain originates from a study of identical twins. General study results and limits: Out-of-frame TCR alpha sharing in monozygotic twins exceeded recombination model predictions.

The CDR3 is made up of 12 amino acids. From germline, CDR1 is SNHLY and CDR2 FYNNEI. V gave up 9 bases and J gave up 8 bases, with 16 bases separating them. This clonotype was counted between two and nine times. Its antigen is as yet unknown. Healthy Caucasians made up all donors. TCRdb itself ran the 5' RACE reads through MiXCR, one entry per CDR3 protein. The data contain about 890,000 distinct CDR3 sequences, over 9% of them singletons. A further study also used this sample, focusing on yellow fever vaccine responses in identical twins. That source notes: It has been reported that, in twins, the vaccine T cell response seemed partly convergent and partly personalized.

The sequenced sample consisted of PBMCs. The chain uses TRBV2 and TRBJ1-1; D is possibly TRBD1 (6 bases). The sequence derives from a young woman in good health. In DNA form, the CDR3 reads TGTGCCAGGAGGGACACTGGTTTGGAAGCTTTCTTT. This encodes CARRDTGLEAFF.